These 5 T cell receptor beta chains originate from one sample sequenced in a study of T cell repertoires in cytomegalovirus infection. TCRdb re-derived calls from the reads in MiXCR, one entry per CDR3 protein. The profile shows 300,000 to 400,000 distinct CDR3 sequences, 15% to 20% of them singletons. The sample taken for sequencing was PBMCs. All receptors derive from a human donor in good health (CMV status not recorded). Some clones in this sample may be carry-over from other donors' samples.

The table lists this clonotype with many counts. The V gene is TRBV10-3, the J gene TRBJ2-7; D gene ambiguous. CDR1 is ENHRY and CDR2 is SYGVKD in the germline V gene. V was shortened by 5 bases and J by 3 bases, with 8 bases between the two germline ends. The CDR3 runs to 12 residues. The CDR3, as DNA: TGTGCCATCAGTCAATACCTCTACGAGCAGTACTTC. This translates into CAISQYLYEQYF.

This clonotype was observed a handful of times. The rearrangement links TRBV7-6 to TRBJ2-3; TRBD2 matches at 11 bases. The CDR3 is 15 residues long. From germline, CDR1 is SGHVS and CDR2 FNYEAQ. After removal of 4 bases from V and 2 bases from J, the junction contained 2 bases not matched to a gene. The CDR3 here is CASSSSGGTTDTQYF. The CDR3 region has the DNA TGTGCCAGCAGCTCTAGCGGGGGGACCACAGATACGCAGTATTTT.

This clonotype was recorded at least ten times. The chain uses TRBV14 and TRBJ2-1; 11 positions agree with TRBD1. The CDR3 is 15 amino acids. Germline V gene data show CDR1 as SGHDN and CDR2 as FVKESK. Trimming cost V 3 bases and J 2 bases; bases outside gene matches: 0. CDR3 loop: CASSQGQGAYNEQFF. Written as DNA, the CDR3 is TGTGCCAGCAGCCAGGGACAGGGGGCCTACAATGAGCAGTTCTTC.

This clonotype was observed a handful of times. This rearrangement joins TRBV5-4 to TRBJ1-4; D gene uncertain. Per the germline V gene, CDR1 is SGHNT and CDR2 is YYREEE (reference sequence). Trimming removed 4 bases at V and 6 bases at J, with 13 bases between. The CDR3 runs to 14 residues. CDR3 protein: CASSHGGTDEKLFF. DNA for the CDR3: TGTGCCAGCAGCCACGGTGGCACGGATGAAAAACTGTTTTTT.

Many counts were recorded for this clonotype. V gene TRBV7-2 combines with J gene TRBJ1-5; 8 nucleotides align to TRBD1. This CDR3 has 15 amino acids. The germline V gene encodes CDR1 SGHTA and CDR2 FQGNSA. V was clipped by 7 bases and J by 1 base; unmatched bases: 6. CDR3 loop: CASTLDRASNQPQHF. In DNA, the CDR3 is TGTGCCAGCACCTTGGACAGGGCAAGCAATCAGCCCCAGCATTTT.